These 26 T cell receptor beta chains were sequenced from one sample in a study of blood T cell repertoires in COVID-19. Sequenced by immunoSEQ multiplex PCR; TCRdb stores in-frame clones only, minus some. The table has about 160,000 clones, around 90% seen once. The sequenced sample was peripheral blood. These receptors all come from a man aged 60 to 75 with active or convalescent COVID-19.

This clone was seen a single time. The chain links TRBV19 to TRBJ1-4, with D unclear. Trimming took off 8 bases at V and 5 bases at J, with 15 bases between the two ends. Germline V CDR1 and CDR2: LNHDA, SQIVND (reference sequence). The CDR3 covers 14 residues. CDR3 protein: CASGGAETNEKLFF. CDR3 bases: TGTGCCAGTGGCGGCGCAGAGACGAATGAAAAACTGTTTTTT.

The chain employs TRBV4-1 and TRBJ2-5; TRBD2 matches 10 bases. CDR3 length equals 17 residues. Germline V gene lookup returns CDR1 MGHRA and CDR2 YSYEKL. Trimming took 0 bases from V and 1 from J; bases not matched to a gene: 5. The CDR3 DNA sequence: TGCGCCAGCAGCCAAGAATCTAGCGGGGGTCCCCAAGAGACCCAGTACTTC. This encodes CASSQESSGGPQETQYF.

The rearrangement links TRBV5-1 to TRBJ1-6, with 7 bases lining up with TRBD1. Germline lookup yields CDR1 SGHRS and CDR2 YFSETQ. Losses at the gene ends were 0 bases for V and 9 bases for J; bases not matched to a gene: 6. The CDR3 consists of 15 residues. As DNA, the CDR3 is TGCGCCAGCAGCTTGGATTCAGGGGGAACTTCACCCCTCCACTTT. As protein: CASSLDSGGTSPLHF.

This chain connects TRBV9 to TRBJ2-1; 9 bases agree with TRBD2. J gave up 2 bases and V 0 bases, and 3 bases lay outside the gene matches. This CDR3 comprises 16 residues. CDR1 is SGDLS, CDR2 YYNGEE, per germline. The CDR3 DNA is TGTGCCAGCAGCGTAGTTGGCGGGGGGGCCTACAATGAGCAGTTCTTC. Its translation: CASSVVGGGAYNEQFF.

The chain couples TRBV6-1 to TRBJ1-2, with 9 positions matching TRBD1. Germline CDR1 reads MNHNS; CDR2 reads SASEGT. J was trimmed by 7 bases and V by 2 bases; bases with no gene match: 8. The CDR3 is 15 amino acids. The CDR3 DNA follows: TGTGCCAGCAGTGAAACCCCCAGGGACAGGGTTGGCTACACCTTC. Its translation is CASSETPRDRVGYTF.

The gene calls are TRBV7-9 and TRBJ1-2, with TRBD1 as a possible D gene (6 bases). The CDR3 is 15 residues long. The V end was cut by 4 bases, the J end by 4 bases, with 16 bases between. Germline CDR1 SEHNR, CDR2 FQNEAQ (reference sequence). For the CDR3, the DNA is TGTGCCAGCAGCTCCTTGTGGGGGGGCGGCTATGGCTACACCTTC. Protein product: CASSSLWGGGYGYTF.

The rearrangement links TRBV19 to TRBJ1-2; a possible D gene is TRBD1 (5 bases). Germline V gene sequence: CDR1 LNHDA, CDR2 SQIVND (reference sequence). Trimming stripped 2 bases from V and 6 bases from J, with 13 bases between. This CDR3 is built from 14 residues. CDR3 DNA: TGTGCCAGTAGTATATTCCCAGGGTGGAATGGCTACACCTTC. Protein product: CASSIFPGWNGYTF.

The chain uses TRBV5-6 and TRBJ1-2, with D possibly being TRBD1 (6 bases). CDR1 and CDR2 (germline): SGHDT, YYEEEE. Deletions cut 6 bases from V and 8 bases from J, with 20 bases between. The CDR3 is made up of 14 amino acids. The CDR3 protein is CASITGQRRKGYTF. CDR3 DNA: TGTGCCAGCATAACCGGACAGAGGCGAAAAGGCTACACCTTC.

The chain uses TRBV28 and TRBJ1-3; 12 nucleotides match TRBD1. The length of the CDR3 is 17 residues. Germline V gene sequence: CDR1 MDHEN, CDR2 SYDVKM. V was clipped by 3 bases and J by 0 bases; unmatched bases: 3. CDR3 sequence (DNA): TGTGCCAGCAGTTTGGGACAGGGGGCCCGCTCTGGAAACACCATATATTTT. Encoded protein: CASSLGQGARSGNTIYF. Together with reference TRBV28 and TRBJ1-3, the CDR3 gives the full variable domain: DVKVTQSSRYLVKRTGEKVFLECVQDMDHENMFWYRQDPGLGLRLIYFSYDVKMKEKGDIPEGYSVSREKKERFSLILESASTNQTSMYLCASSLGQGARSGNTIYFGEGSWLTVV.

The V call is TRBV5-6, the J call TRBJ2-2, with D maybe TRBD2 (5 bases). The CDR3 runs to 13 residues. Germline-derived CDR1 and CDR2 are SGHDT and YYEEEE. V was trimmed by 2 bases and J by 6 bases, leaving 8 bases between them. The CDR3 is CASSFAGSGELFF. The CDR3 DNA sequence: TGTGCCAGCAGCTTTGCGGGTTCCGGGGAGCTGTTTTTT. The whole variable domain, remainder taken from reference TRBV5-6 and TRBJ2-2, is DAGVTQSPTHLIKTRGQQVTLRCSPKSGHDTVSWYQQALGQGPQFIFQYYEEEERQRGNFPDRFSGHQFPNYSSELNVNALLLGDSALYLCASSFAGSGELFFGEGSRLTVL.

This chain joins TRBV24-1 and TRBJ2-7, with no clear D. V lost 2 bases and J 0 bases, leaving 4 bases between the germline ends. The germline V gene encodes CDR1 KGHDR and CDR2 SFDVKD. This CDR3 is 13 amino acids long. The CDR3: CATSDSVSYEQYF. In DNA, the CDR3 is TGTGCCACCAGTGATTCCGTCTCCTACGAGCAGTACTTC.

The chain couples TRBV5-8 to TRBJ1-1; the D gene is possibly TRBD1 (5 bases). The CDR3 extends over 13 amino acids. Germline assignment: CDR1 SGHTS and CDR2 YDEGEE. V was pared by 2 bases and J by 12 bases, with 17 bases between. CDR3 nucleotide sequence: TGTGCCAGCAGCTTTCAGGGCTTCGGGAGAACTTTCTTT. Residues: CASSFQGFGRTFF.

This chain uses TRBV28 with TRBJ1-6, with D uncertain. The CDR3 covers 15 residues. Germline CDR1 MDHEN, CDR2 SYDVKM. Trimming removed 2 bases from V and 6 bases from J, with 11 bases in between. This CDR3 is CASSLITELNSPLHF. The CDR3 coding sequence is TGTGCCAGCAGTTTAATAACCGAACTTAATTCACCCCTCCACTTT. Full variable domain (missing parts from reference TRBV28 and TRBJ1-6): DVKVTQSSRYLVKRTGEKVFLECVQDMDHENMFWYRQDPGLGLRLIYFSYDVKMKEKGDIPEGYSVSREKKERFSLILESASTNQTSMYLCASSLITELNSPLHFGNGTRLTVT.

This chain uses TRBV7-9 with TRBJ1-2, with D perhaps matching TRBD1 (6 bases). Germline V lookup: CDR1 SEHNR, CDR2 FQNEAQ (reference sequence). The CDR3 consists of 13 residues. V dropped 8 bases and J dropped 8 bases, with 18 bases sitting between them. This CDR3 reads CASSMNSGEGYTF. CDR3 in DNA: TGTGCCAGCTCTATGAACTCAGGGGAAGGCTACACCTTC.

The J gene is TRBJ1-4, the V gene TRBV19; 7 bases agree with TRBD1. Germline assignment: CDR1 LNHDA and CDR2 SQIVND (reference sequence). The CDR3 extends over 14 amino acids. The J segment lost 6 bases and the V segment lost 4 bases, leaving 5 bases of the junction unmatched. CDR3 sequence: CASSTRDSDEKLFF. CDR3 nucleotides: TGTGCCAGTAGTACCCGGGACAGTGATGAAAAACTGTTTTTT. The variable domain in full, with the rest retrieved from reference TRBV19 and TRBJ1-4, is DGGITQSPKYLFRKEGQNVTLSCEQNLNHDAMYWYRQDPGQGLRLIYYSQIVNDFQKGDIAEGYSVSREKKESFPLTVTSAQKNPTAFYLCASSTRDSDEKLFFGSGTQLSVL.

V usage is TRBV5-1 and J usage is TRBJ1-1, with 9 bases lining up with TRBD1. Germline CDR1 SGHRS, CDR2 YFSETQ. Trimming cost V 3 bases and J 6 bases; bases outside gene matches: 9. The CDR3 extends over 15 amino acids. The DNA for the CDR3 is TGCGCCAGCAGCTCCCCCAACAGGGGGCTCGCTGAAGCTTTCTTT. Protein sequence: CASSSPNRGLAEAFF. The full variable domain, rest sourced from reference TRBV5-1 and TRBJ1-1, is KAGVTQTPRYLIKTRGQQVTLSCSPISGHRSVSWYQQTPGQGLQFLFEYFSETQRNKGNFPGRFSGRQFSNSRSEMNVSTLELGDSALYLCASSSPNRGLAEAFFGQGTRLTVV.

The chain combines TRBV5-1 with TRBJ2-2; no definite D call. Germline V lookup: CDR1 SGHRS, CDR2 YFSETQ. Trimming took off 6 bases at V and 6 bases at J, with 18 bases between the two ends. This CDR3 is built from 15 residues. CDR3 sequence (DNA): TGCGCCAGCACGGAGTCGGTTGGCAGTTCCGGGGAGCTGTTTTTT. Amino acid sequence: CASTESVGSSGELFF.

CDR3 protein: CASGLRSGRGSGELFF. CDR3 nucleotides: TGTGCTAGTGGTTTGCGTAGCGGGAGAGGGTCCGGGGAGCTGTTTTTT. The rearrangement joins TRBV12-5 to TRBJ2-2; TRBD2 matches 9 bases. Germline assignment: CDR1 LGHNT and CDR2 FRNRAP. This CDR3 region has 16 residues. The trim removed 2 bases at V and 6 bases at J, leaving 7 bases unmatched.

This clone appeared a single time. The genes are TRBV7-2 and TRBJ2-7; 10 nucleotides line up with TRBD2. From germline, CDR1 is SGHTA and CDR2 FQGNSA. V was clipped by 2 bases and J by 4 bases; unmatched bases: 11. This CDR3 is 17 amino acids long. The CDR3 DNA sequence: TGTGCCAGCAGCTTAAGTTCGCCCCTAGCGGGAGTGTACGAGCAGTACTTC. Protein product: CASSLSSPLAGVYEQYF.

The CDR3, as DNA: TGTGCCAGTAGTATAGTAGAGCAGGGTCGGTACGAGCAGTACTTC. Amino acid sequence: CASSIVEQGRYEQYF. This rearrangement joins TRBV19 to TRBJ2-7; maybe TRBD1 (5 bases). Germline V gene data show CDR1 as LNHDA and CDR2 as SQIVND (reference sequence). The V end was cut by 1 base, the J end by 4 bases, with 14 bases between. This CDR3 is built from 15 residues.

The gene calls are TRBV4-1 and TRBJ1-2; D gene ambiguous. The CDR3 runs 11 residues. V was pared by 2 bases and J by 10 bases, with 8 bases between. CDR1 and CDR2 (germline): MGHRA, YSYEKL. The CDR3 DNA follows: TGCGCCAGCAGCCAATTTCAAATCTACACCTTC. It translates to CASSQFQIYTF.

V is TRBV6-5 and J is TRBJ1-2; D is possibly TRBD1 (6 bases). Trimming cost V 5 bases and J 13 bases, with 17 bases left between them. The CDR3 is 12 residues long. CDR1 MNHEY and CDR2 SVGAGI come from the germline V gene. CDR3 coding DNA: TGTGCCAGCAGTCTACAAGGAACAGGGCCCACCTTC. Amino acid sequence: CASSLQGTGPTF.

This chain connects TRBV5-1 to TRBJ1-1, with TRBD1 matching over 7 bases. Germline CDR1 and CDR2: SGHRS and YFSETQ. V gave up 5 bases and J gave up 4 bases; unmatched junction bases: 8. The CDR3 is 14 residues long. The CDR3 DNA follows: TGCGCCAGCAGTTTCACTCCAGGGGGCACTGAAGCTTTCTTT. Translation gives CASSFTPGGTEAFF.

The chain employs TRBV5-1 and TRBJ2-5; 11 positions match TRBD1. The CDR3 covers 16 residues. Germline V lookup: CDR1 SGHRS, CDR2 YFSETQ. With V trimmed by 5 bases and J by 3 bases, 9 bases remained unmatched. The CDR3 loop is CASSRDGTGGKETQYF. CDR3 DNA: TGCGCCAGCAGTCGAGACGGGACAGGGGGGAAAGAGACCCAGTACTTC.

The chain recombines TRBV27 with TRBJ2-5; 7 bases are a match to TRBD2. The CDR3 extends over 14 amino acids. J was trimmed by 4 bases and V by 6 bases; bases with no gene match: 8. Germline lookup yields CDR1 MNHEY and CDR2 SMNVEV (reference sequence). CDR3 protein: CASRDAGRGETQYF. The CDR3 bases are TGTGCCAGCAGGGATGCGGGGAGGGGAGAGACCCAGTACTTC.

The chain links TRBV19 to TRBJ1-5; the match to TRBD1 covers 8 bases. CDR1 and CDR2 from the germline V gene are LNHDA and SQIVND (reference sequence). This CDR3 has 13 residues. The V and J ends lost 7 bases and 4 bases, in that order; junction bases with no gene match: 3. Written as DNA, the CDR3 is TGTGCCAGTACCAGACAGGGGAATCAGCCCCAGCATTTT. Its protein product is CASTRQGNQPQHF.